The rows below give T cell receptor beta chains drawn from one sample of a study of blood T cell repertoires in COVID-19. The protocol was immunoSEQ multiplex PCR, while the TCRdb copy is restricted to in-frame clones and leaves out a portion. The sample holds tens of thousands of clones; 80% to 90% are singletons and the top ten take around 8%. Specimen: peripheral blood. These receptors were obtained from a human donor with active COVID-19. The donor label of this sample is uncertain. Each CDR3 is given with its conserved first and last residue. D genes are given only for firm matches. Only some rows state a clone size, as once, few, many or a class for expanded clones.

TRBJ1-4 NA TRBV7-9 NA TGTGCCAGCAGCTTAATCAGTGTCGTGTCTAATGAAAAACTGTTTTTT CASSLISVVSNEKLFF
TRBJ2-5 NA TRBV2 NA TGTGCCAGCAGTCCGGGGGAACAAGAGACCCAGTACTTC CASSPGEQETQYF
TRBJ1-6 once TRBV6-5 NA TGTGCCAGCAGTTACTATCTTAATTCACCCCTCCACTTT CASSYYLNSPLHF
TRBJ2-2 NA TRBV19 TRBD2 TGTGCCAGTAGTATTCCCAGCGGGAGGCCCGGGGAGCTGTTTTTT CASSIPSGRPGELFF
TRBJ1-5 NA TRBV27 TRBD1 TGTGCCAGCAGTTTATCGAACAGGGGGCCTGGCAATCAGCCCCAGCATTTT CASSLSNRGPGNQPQHF
TRBJ2-5 NA TRBV25-1 NA TGTGCCAGCAGTGAATACCGACCAGGCAAACAAGAGACCCAGTACTTC CASSEYRPGKQETQYF
TRBJ1-5 NA TRBV6-5 NA TGTGCCAGCAGGGACCTCGGGGATCAGCCCCAGCATTTT CASRDLGDQPQHF
TRBJ1-4 NA TRBV6-5 NA TGTGCCAGCAGTTACTCAGGGGGACGGAATGAAAAACTGTTTTTT CASSYSGGRNEKLFF
TRBJ2-2 NA TRBV9 NA TGTGCCAGCAGCGTAGATGCGTACACCGGGGAGCTGTTTTTT CASSVDAYTGELFF
TRBJ2-7 NA TRBV6-8 TRBD2 TGTGCCAGCAGTTACGGGCTAGCGGGATTCTACGAGCAGTACTTC CASSYGLAGFYEQYF
TRBJ2-5 NA TRBV6-5 TRBD2 TGTGCCAGCAGTTACTATAGCGGGGGGGCCGGAGAGACCCAGTACTTC CASSYYSGGAGETQYF
TRBJ2-5 few TRBV28 TRBD2 TGTGCCAGCAGTTTATCCCCTAGCGGGAGAGAGACCCAGTACTTC CASSLSPSGRETQYF
TRBJ1-1 NA TRBV18 NA TGTGCCAGCTCACCGACAGGTGAGGGCACTGAAGCTTTCTTT CASSPTGEGTEAFF
TRBJ2-7 NA TRBV6-5 NA TGTGCCAGCAGTTACTCGTACCAGAACCCCACCTACGAGCAGTACTTC CASSYSYQNPTYEQYF
TRBJ2-5 NA TRBV6-2/TRBV6-3 TRBD2 TGTGCCAGCAGTTACTCGATAGGCGGGGGGGCCCCCGAGACCCAGTACTTC CASSYSIGGGAPETQYF
TRBJ1-2 NA TRBV27 NA TGTGCCAGCAGTCCCTTAGCAGGCAGGGCTTTTTATGGCTACACCTTC CASSPLAGRAFYGYTF
TRBJ2-1 once TRBV5-4 TRBD2 TGTGCCAGCACTGAGAGCGGGGGGTCCTACAATGAGCAGTTCTTC CASTESGGSYNEQFF
TRBJ1-5 once TRBV19 TRBD1 TGTGCCACCCACCCACCCTCCGGGACAGGGGATCAGCCCCAGCATTTT CATHPPSGTGDQPQHF
TRBJ1-2 NA TRBV5-4 NA TGTGCCAGCAGCCTGGACAGAGTCGGAGGAGGCTACACCTTC CASSLDRVGGGYTF
TRBJ1-3 NA TRBV9 TRBD1 TGTGCCAGCAGCGGACCGCAACGGCTGGACAGGGCCCACTCTGGAAACACCATATATTTT CASSGPQRLDRAHSGNTIYF
TRBJ1-5 NA TRBV29-1 NA TGCAGCGTGAGGGCGGGGAGCAATCAGCCCCAGCATTTT CSVRAGSNQPQHF
TRBJ1-1 NA TRBV30 NA TGTGCCTGGTTTATCCTCCGGGGTCACACTGAAGCTTTCTTT CAWFILRGHTEAFF
TRBJ2-3 few TRBV7-3 TRBD2 TGTGCCAGCAGCCGAGCGGGAGGGAGCACAGATACGCAGTATTTT CASSRAGGSTDTQYF
TRBJ2-5 NA TRBV6-2/TRBV6-3 NA TGTGCCAGCAGTTACCCACCGTCTAGCACCGAGACCCAGTACTTC CASSYPPSSTETQYF
TRBJ1-1 NA TRBV24-1 TRBD1 TGTGCCACCAGTGATTTCCTCAGGGGGCTGAACACTGAAGCTTTCTTT CATSDFLRGLNTEAFF
TRBJ2-3 NA TRBV4-1 TRBD2 TGCGCCAGCAGCCAAGAGCTAGCGGGAGCCTACACAGATACGCAGTATTTT CASSQELAGAYTDTQYF
TRBJ1-1 NA TRBV5-1 NA TGCGCCAGCAGCTTGACGGGGGGGAACACTGAAGCTTTCTTT CASSLTGGNTEAFF
TRBJ1-4 NA TRBV4-3 TRBD1 TGCGCCAGCAGCCAAGGACAGGGGAATGAAAAACTGTTTTTT CASSQGQGNEKLFF
TRBJ2-2 NA TRBV27 TRBD2 TGTGCCAGCAGTTTAGGGGGACTAGCGGGAGGAGTCGGGGAGCTGTTTTTT CASSLGGLAGGVGELFF
TRBJ2-1 once TRBV6-1 TRBD2 TGTGCCAGCAGTGGGGGGGGACTAGCGGGAGTCTCCTACAATGAGCAGTTCTTC CASSGGGLAGVSYNEQFF
TRBJ2-4 NA TRBV7-9 TRBD2 TGTGCCAGCAGCTTACTTGGACTAGCGAACATTCAGTACTTC CASSLLGLANIQYF
TRBJ2-7 NA TRBV5-6 NA TGTGCCAGCAGCTTGGTCGGGGAGCAGTACTTC CASSLVGEQYF
TRBJ2-1 NA TRBV5-6 NA TGTGCCAGCAGCTTGCCGAGCGGCTACAATGAGCAGTTCTTC CASSLPSGYNEQFF
TRBJ2-3 once TRBV11-2 TRBD2 TGTGCCAGCAGTCGAAGTGCGGGGGGTCTAGCGGGGCTCACAGATACGCAGTATTTT CASSRSAGGLAGLTDTQYF
TRBJ1-6 NA TRBV6-5 TRBD1 TGTGCCAGCAGCGCGGCGACAGGGGGAAATTCACCCCTCCACTTT CASSAATGGNSPLHF
TRBJ2-7 few TRBV4-3 TRBD2 TGCGCCAGCAGCCAAGATGGGACTAGGACCCACGAGCAGTACTTC CASSQDGTRTHEQYF
TRBJ1-6 NA TRBV6-1 NA TGTGCCAGCAGTGACACAGGGAGATCACCCCTCCACTTT CASSDTGRSPLHF
TRBJ2-5 NA TRBV18 TRBD1 TGTGCCAGCTCACAGGGGGCTGGGGAGACCCAGTACTTC CASSQGAGETQYF
TRBJ2-7 NA TRBV30 NA TGTGCCTGGGGGAGGGGGGGCCAGTCCTACGAGCAGTACTTC CAWGRGGQSYEQYF
TRBJ2-2 NA TRBV7-8 TRBD1 TGTGCCAGCAGGGTGGGCCAGGGGGCCGGGGAGCTGTTTTTT CASRVGQGAGELFF
TRBJ2-5 once TRBV7-9 TRBD2 TGTGCCAGCAGCTCTCGGGGGAGGGCGTACCAAGAGACCCAGTACTTC CASSSRGRAYQETQYF
TRBJ1-4 NA TRBV29-1 NA TGCAGCGCCTTTAATGAAAAACTGTTTTTT CSAFNEKLFF
TRBJ2-5 NA TRBV5-5 TRBD2 TGTGCCAGCAGCTTAATAGCGGGAGGGAACCAAGAGACCCAGTACTTC CASSLIAGGNQETQYF
TRBJ1-3 NA TRBV29-1 TRBD1 TGCAGCGTACAGGGGAGGTTTGGAAACACCATATATTTT CSVQGRFGNTIYF
TRBJ2-2 NA TRBV10-1 TRBD1 TGCGCCAGCGCAGGACAGGGTCCCCCCGGGGAGCTGTTTTTT CASAGQGPPGELFF
TRBJ2-7 NA TRBV4-3 NA TGCGCCAGCAGCCAAGATCTGACGACCGGGTTCGACGAGCAGTACTTC CASSQDLTTGFDEQYF
TRBJ2-1 NA TRBV15 NA TGTGCCACCAGCAGGCGGGACCGATACAATGAGCAGTTCTTC CATSRRDRYNEQFF
TRBJ1-5 NA TRBV28 TRBD1 TGTGCCAGCAGTCCCAGGGGGCGAGGCGGAAGCAATCAGCCCCAGCATTTT CASSPRGRGGSNQPQHF
TRBJ2-1 once TRBV11-2 NA TGTGCCAGCAGCTTAGCGGGGGCCTACAATGAGCAGTTCTTC CASSLAGAYNEQFF
TRBJ1-2 NA TRBV3-1/TRBV3-2 NA TGTGCCAGCGGCCCTCAGAGGGGCTACACCTTC CASGPQRGYTF